The rows below give T cell receptor beta chains drawn from one sample of a study of early T cells in non-severe SARS-CoV-2 infection. In TCRdb, the 5' RACE reads were re-called with MiXCR into one record per CDR3 protein. The table has almost 65,000 distinct CDR3 sequences, 4.9% seen once. Input material: whole blood. The source of these receptors is an adult who was a healthcare worker with PCR-confirmed SARS-CoV-2 infection or an uninfected control (not recorded which). Both conserved end residues are part of each CDR3. A D gene is named only where the DNA matches it firmly. Only some rows state a clone size, as once, few, many or a class for expanded clones.

d_call | j_call | v_call | clone_size | cdr3_aa | cdr3_nt
- | TRBJ2-2 | TRBV19 | many | CASTDPPAGTGELFF | TGTGCCAGTACTGACCCCCCGGCGGGCACCGGGGAGCTGTTTTTT
- | TRBJ1-1 | TRBV10-3 | many | CASRAGNQNTEAFF | TGTGCCTCGCGGGCCGGAAACCAGAACACTGAAGCTTTCTTT
TRBD1 | TRBJ1-2 | TRBV7-9 | - | CASSSRTGENYGYTF | TGTGCCAGCAGCTCGAGGACAGGGGAAAACTATGGCTACACCTTC
TRBD1 | TRBJ1-2 | TRBV20-1 | many | CSAPDRQGYGYTF | TGCAGTGCCCCCGACCGACAGGGGTATGGCTACACCTTC
- | TRBJ2-6 | TRBV28 | many | CASSTGANVLTF | TGTGCCAGCAGTACTGGGGCCAACGTCCTGACTTTC
- | TRBJ2-3 | TRBV6-1 | many | CASSEAIAPDTQYF | TGTGCCAGCAGTGAAGCTATAGCACCAGATACGCAGTATTTT
TRBD1 | TRBJ2-7 | TRBV20-1 | - | CSAGGTGAYEQYF | TGCAGTGCTGGTGGGACAGGGGCCTACGAGCAGTACTTC
TRBD1 | TRBJ2-7 | TRBV18 | many | CASSPTGGTAHPVKQYF | TGTGCCAGCTCACCGACAGGGGGGACGGCCCACCCGGTAAAGCAGTACTTC
- | TRBJ2-7 | TRBV7-9 | many | CASSLPGGLSYEQYF | TGTGCCAGCAGCCTCCCAGGGGGGTTGTCCTACGAGCAGTACTTC
- | TRBJ2-7 | TRBV28 | few | CASSSAEETNRVQYF | TGTGCCAGCAGCTCCGCGGAGGAGACCAATAGAGTGCAGTACTTC
- | TRBJ2-7 | TRBV29-1 | few | CSLRVRNEQYF | TGCAGCCTCCGGGTTCGAAACGAGCAGTACTTC
- | TRBJ2-3 | TRBV5-6 | - | CASSFTGTHSTDTQYF | TGTGCCAGCAGCTTTACCGGGACACATAGCACAGATACGCAGTATTTT
TRBD2 | TRBJ2-1 | TRBV20-1 | many | CSARELAGPNEQFF | TGCAGTGCTAGAGAACTAGCGGGACCCAATGAGCAGTTCTTC
- | TRBJ2-7 | TRBV7-2 | - | CASSLVSDGYEQYF | TGTGCCAGCAGCTTAGTATCGGACGGCTACGAGCAGTACTTC
TRBD2 | TRBJ2-7 | TRBV6-6 | many | CASSYYTGGPHEQYF | TGTGCCAGCAGTTACTACACGGGAGGGCCCCACGAGCAGTACTTC
- | TRBJ2-3 | TRBV4-3 | few | CASSQDRGGADTQYF | TGCGCCAGCAGCCAAGACAGGGGCGGGGCAGATACGCAGTATTTT
- | TRBJ2-6 | TRBV19 | many | CACRISGANVLTF | TGTGCCTGCCGAATCTCTGGGGCCAACGTCCTGACTTTC
- | TRBJ2-1 | TRBV29-1 | many | CSVEGTVNEQFF | TGCAGCGTTGAAGGGACGGTCAATGAGCAGTTCTTC
TRBD1 | TRBJ2-1 | TRBV30 | many | CAWEQDREEQFF | TGTGCCTGGGAACAGGACAGGGAGGAACAGTTCTTC
TRBD1 | TRBJ2-7 | TRBV7-2 | many | CASSFQQGYEQYF | TGTGCCAGCAGCTTCCAACAGGGGTACGAGCAGTACTTC
- | TRBJ2-7 | TRBV19 | many | CASSGGGPYEQYF | TGTGCCAGTAGTGGGGGAGGCCCCTACGAGCAGTACTTC
- | TRBJ1-5 | TRBV7-2 | many | CASSADGQTGGNQPQHF | TGTGCCAGCAGCGCCGACGGACAGACCGGCGGCAATCAGCCCCAGCATTTT
TRBD2 | TRBJ2-5 | TRBV6-5 | few | CASRRTSGSLETQYF | TGTGCCAGCAGGAGGACTAGCGGGAGTCTTGAGACCCAGTACTTC
- | TRBJ2-7 | TRBV15 | many | CATSRTSRDEQYF | TGTGCCACCAGCAGAACATCGAGGGATGAGCAGTACTTC
- | TRBJ2-1 | TRBV21-1 | many | CASSKDLSRGPHAYNEQFF | TGTGCCAGCAGCAAAGATCTGAGTCGGGGGCCCCACGCCTACAATGAGCAGTTCTTC
- | TRBJ2-7 | TRBV6-2/TRBV6-3 | many | CASRRDSYEQYF | TGTGCCAGCAGACGGGACTCCTACGAGCAGTACTTC
- | TRBJ2-3 | TRBV20-1 | few | CSARGNTDTQYF | TGCAGTGCTAGGGGGAACACAGATACGCAGTATTTT
- | TRBJ2-3 | TRBV9 | few | CASSVAGGGAGTDTQYF | TGTGCCAGCAGCGTAGCTGGGGGGGGCGCAGGCACAGATACGCAGTATTTT
- | TRBJ1-1 | TRBV20-1 | few | CSAYGNTEAFF | TGCAGTGCTTACGGGAACACTGAAGCTTTCTTT